This T cell receptor (beta chain) was retrieved from a study of blood T cells in healthy people across ages. Germline loops: CDR1 SQVTM, CDR2 ANQGSEA. This CDR3 spans 12 amino acids. V was shortened by 4 bases and J by 11 bases, with 17 bases between the two germline ends. Combining a sample-barcoded 5' primer with a J-beta primer mix, a second PCR ran for about 6 to 12 cycles. Sequencing of every sample gave 3 million or more CDR3-containing paired-end reads. TCRdb passed the 5' RACE reads through MiXCR, listing each CDR3 protein once. The sample has 750,000 to 950,000 distinct CDR3 sequences, about 55% seen once.

The material sequenced was blood. The genes are TRBV29-1 and TRBJ2-5; D possibly matches TRBD1 or TRBD2 (5 bases each). The TCR originated in a man aged 80 or over in good health. CDR3: CSVVRGANEQYF. The CDR3 DNA is TGCAGCGTTGTAAGGGGAGCCAATGAGCAGTACTTC.